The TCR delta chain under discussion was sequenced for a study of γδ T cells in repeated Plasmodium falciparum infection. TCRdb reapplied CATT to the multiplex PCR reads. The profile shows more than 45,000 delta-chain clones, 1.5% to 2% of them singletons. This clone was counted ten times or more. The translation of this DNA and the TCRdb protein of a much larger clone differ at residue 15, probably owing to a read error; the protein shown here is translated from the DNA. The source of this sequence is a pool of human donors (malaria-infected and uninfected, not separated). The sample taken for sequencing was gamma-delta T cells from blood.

The CDR3 bases are TGTGCTCTTGGGGAACTGCTTCCTATAGATACGTGGGAGGCCTATAAACTCATCTTT. This encodes CALGELLPIDTWEAYKLIF. V and J are TRDV1 and TRDJ1, with D perhaps matching TRDD2 (7 bases). The CDR3 sequence is 19 residues long. Germline V CDR1 and CDR2: TSWWSYY, QGS. The V and J ends lost 0 bases and 6 bases respectively, with 26 bases between them.